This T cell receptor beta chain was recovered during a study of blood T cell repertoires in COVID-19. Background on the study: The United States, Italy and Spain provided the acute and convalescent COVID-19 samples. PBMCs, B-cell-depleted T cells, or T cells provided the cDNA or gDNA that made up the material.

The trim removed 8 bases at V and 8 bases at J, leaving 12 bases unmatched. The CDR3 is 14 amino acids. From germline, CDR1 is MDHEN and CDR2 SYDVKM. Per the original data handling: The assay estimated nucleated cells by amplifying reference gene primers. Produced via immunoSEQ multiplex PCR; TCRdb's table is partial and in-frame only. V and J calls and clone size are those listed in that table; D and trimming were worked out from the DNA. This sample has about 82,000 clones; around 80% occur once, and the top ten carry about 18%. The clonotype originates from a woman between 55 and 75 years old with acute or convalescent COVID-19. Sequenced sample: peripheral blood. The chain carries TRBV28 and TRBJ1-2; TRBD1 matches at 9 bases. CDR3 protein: CASGRGDREFGYTF. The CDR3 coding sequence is TGTGCCAGCGGGAGGGGGGACAGGGAATTCGGCTACACCTTC.